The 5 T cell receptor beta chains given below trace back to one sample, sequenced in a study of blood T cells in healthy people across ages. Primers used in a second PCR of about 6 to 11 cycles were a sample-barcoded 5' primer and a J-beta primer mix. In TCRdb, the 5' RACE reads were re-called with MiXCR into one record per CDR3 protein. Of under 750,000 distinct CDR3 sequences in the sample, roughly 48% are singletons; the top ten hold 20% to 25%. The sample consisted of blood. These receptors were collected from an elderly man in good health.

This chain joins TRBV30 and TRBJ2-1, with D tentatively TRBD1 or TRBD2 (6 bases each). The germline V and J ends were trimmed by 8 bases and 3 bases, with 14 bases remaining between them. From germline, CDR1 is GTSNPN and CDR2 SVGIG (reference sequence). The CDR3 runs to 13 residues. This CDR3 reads CAPIADSYNEQFF. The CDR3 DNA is TGTGCCCCGATAGCGGACAGCTACAATGAGCAGTTCTTC.

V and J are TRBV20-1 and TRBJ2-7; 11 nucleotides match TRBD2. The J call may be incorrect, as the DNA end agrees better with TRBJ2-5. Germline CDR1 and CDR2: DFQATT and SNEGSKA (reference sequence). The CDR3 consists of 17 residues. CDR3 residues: CSASLLSGGDVLETQYF. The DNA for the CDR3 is TGCAGTGCTAGTCTCCTTAGCGGGGGGGATGTTTTAGAGACCCAGTACTTC.

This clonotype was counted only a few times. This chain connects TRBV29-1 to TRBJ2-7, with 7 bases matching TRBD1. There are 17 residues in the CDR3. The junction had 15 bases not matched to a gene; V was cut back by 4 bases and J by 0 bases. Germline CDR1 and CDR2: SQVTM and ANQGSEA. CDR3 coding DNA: TGCAGCGTTGGGGAGTCTTACAGGGGCCGAACCTCCTACGAGCAGTACTTC. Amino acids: CSVGESYRGRTSYEQYF.

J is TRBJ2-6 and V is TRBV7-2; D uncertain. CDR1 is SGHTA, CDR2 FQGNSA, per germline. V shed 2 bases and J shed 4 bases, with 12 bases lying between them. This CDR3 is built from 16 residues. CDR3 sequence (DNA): TGTGCCAGCAGCTTATTTACGACCTCCGGGGCCAACGTCCTGACTTTC. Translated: CASSLFTTSGANVLTF.

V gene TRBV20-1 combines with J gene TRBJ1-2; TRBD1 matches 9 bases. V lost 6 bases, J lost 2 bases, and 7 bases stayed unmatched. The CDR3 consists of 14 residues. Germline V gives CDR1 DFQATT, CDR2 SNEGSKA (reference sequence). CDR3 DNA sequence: TGCAGTGCCCCGACAGGGGGTAACAACTATGGCTACACCTTC. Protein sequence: CSAPTGGNNYGYTF.